Below, 18 T cell receptor beta chains from the same sample are listed, as sequenced in a study of patients and donors after allogeneic stem cell transplantation (dated by TCRdb to the early 2020s). Library method: RT-PCR. TCRdb lists the instrument as NextSeq 550. Through fastp at Q25 and MiXCR, TCRdb rebuilt clones from the public reads, retaining in-frame beta chains. Under each unique CDR3 protein, matching rows form one entry showing the most common genes and DNA. This sample holds about 410,000 distinct CDR3 sequences; roughly 16% were observed only once. Around 6.8% of the sample goes to the ten largest clones. The specimen was blood, either unsorted or a sorted T cell fraction (not recorded which). Source of these receptors: a human donor who was either an allogeneic HSCT recipient or a stem cell or donor lymphocyte infusion donor (not recorded which). It is not recorded whose cells these are; they may come from a transplant donor.

In its sample, this clonotype was seen a few times. The V call is TRBV6-1, the J call TRBJ2-1, with TRBD2 matching over 8 bases. The CDR3 contains 16 residues. The germline V gene encodes CDR1 MNHNS and CDR2 SASEGT. V dropped 2 bases and J dropped 7; count of bases not matched to a gene: 10. The CDR3 reads CASSETGTRSWNEQFF. In nucleotides, the CDR3 is TGTGCCAGCAGTGAAACCGGGACTAGAAGCTGGAATGAGCAGTTCTTC.

In this sample, this clonotype turned up many times. The chain couples TRBV7-9 to TRBJ2-7; perhaps TRBD1 as D (5 bases). The CDR3 extends over 14 amino acids. Germline V CDR1 and CDR2: SEHNR, FQNEAQ (reference sequence). Trimming shortened V by 1 base and J by 5 bases, and 12 bases separated the two germline ends. This chain's CDR3 is CASSLGQFGDEQYF. The CDR3 region has the DNA TGTGCCAGCAGCTTAGGACAGTTTGGGGACGAGCAGTACTTC. The full variable domain, completed using reference TRBV7-9 and TRBJ2-7, is DTGVSQNPRHKITKRGQNVTFRCDPISEHNRLYWYRQTLGQGPEFLTYFQNEAQLEKSRLLSDRFSAERPKGSFSTLEIQRTEQGDSAMYLCASSLGQFGDEQYFGPGTRLTVT.

There are a few counts of this clonotype. The CDR3 sequence: CASSLKWGTSGYNEQFF. The DNA for the CDR3 is TGCGCCAGCAGCTTGAAATGGGGGACTAGCGGTTACAATGAGCAGTTCTTC. The rearrangement joins TRBV5-1 to TRBJ2-1, with 11 nucleotides matching TRBD2. Trimming cost V 1 base and J 4 bases; bases outside gene matches: 7. CDR1 and CDR2 (germline): SGHRS, YFSETQ. CDR3 length: 17 residues.

The table lists this clonotype with a few counts. The chain carries TRBV4-1 and TRBJ2-3; 8 bases fit TRBD2. The CDR3 has 18 residues. V lost 4 bases, J lost 0 bases, and 12 bases stayed unmatched. Germline V gene sequence: CDR1 MGHRA, CDR2 YSYEKL. DNA of the CDR3: TGCGCCAGCAGCCTAACTAGCGGAGCGGATAAGAGCACAGATACGCAGTATTTT. Amino acids: CASSLTSGADKSTDTQYF.

There are a few counts of this clonotype. Written as DNA, the CDR3 is TGTGCCAGCAGTTCCGGAGGGTTCACTGAAGCTTTCTTT. Translating it yields CASSSGGFTEAFF. This chain connects TRBV6-5 to TRBJ1-1, with D uncertain. Trimming left V 4 bases short and J 4 bases short, with 10 bases between. This CDR3 has 13 residues. Germline CDR1 is MNHEY and CDR2 is SVGAGI.

This clonotype was seen a handful of times. The CDR3 protein is CASSYSPSGPYGYTF. CDR3 bases: TGTGCCAGCAGTTACTCCCCCAGTGGGCCCTATGGCTACACCTTC. The chain uses TRBV6-5 and TRBJ1-2; D unclear. Per germline, CDR1 MNHEY and CDR2 SVGAGI. This CDR3 is 15 amino acids long. Trimming shortened V by 0 bases and J by 4 bases, and 12 bases separated the two germline ends.

V gene TRBV7-2 combines with J gene TRBJ2-1; D is undetermined. This CDR3 spans 16 amino acids. Trimming left V 1 base short and J 7 bases short, with 17 bases between. The germline gives CDR1 SGHTA, CDR2 FQGNSA. The CDR3 DNA is TGTGCCAGCAGCTTAGTGCGAACAAGCCAAGGGAATGAGCAGTTCTTC. It is translated as CASSLVRTSQGNEQFF.

This clonotype was observed a few times. The rearrangement uses TRBV20-1 and TRBJ1-2; 7 bases map to TRBD1. Trimming at V came to 4 bases and at J to 7 bases, leaving 9 bases not matched to a gene. Germline CDR1 and CDR2: DFQATT and SNEGSKA (reference sequence). The length of the CDR3 is 13 residues. In DNA form, the CDR3 reads TGCAGTGCTACCGACAGGGTAGGCGTTGGCTACACCTTC. Translated, it gives CSATDRVGVGYTF.

This chain links TRBV4-1 with TRBJ2-5; TRBD1 is a possible D gene (6 bases). Per the germline V gene, CDR1 is MGHRA and CDR2 is YSYEKL. CDR3 size: 15 residues. V lost 4 bases to trimming and J lost 3 bases, with 15 bases between them. The CDR3 DNA follows: TGCGCCAGCAGCCCCTTAGAAGGGGGAAAAGAGACCCAGTACTTC. Translated, it gives CASSPLEGGKETQYF.

The gene calls are TRBV20-1 and TRBJ2-3; D ambiguous. Trimming cost V 5 bases and J 6 bases, with 9 bases left between them. The CDR3 consists of 11 residues. Germline V CDR1 and CDR2: DFQATT, SNEGSKA (reference sequence). CDR3 nucleotides: TGCAGTGCTGCCTCCGAGGATACGCAGTATTTT. Encoded protein: CSAASEDTQYF.

The chain joins TRBV20-1 to TRBJ1-5; D possibly corresponds to TRBD1 (5 bases). The CDR3 is 18 amino acids. V lost 1 base, J lost 2 bases, and 21 bases lay in between. The germline CDR1 and CDR2 sequences are DFQATT and SNEGSKA (reference sequence). The CDR3 bases are TGCAGTGCTAGAGTCGTCGTGGGGGAGTGGGCACGCAATCAGCCCCAGCATTTT. Protein sequence: CSARVVVGEWARNQPQHF.

This clonotype has more than one count but fewer than ten. The chain recombines TRBV4-2 with TRBJ2-7; 12 bases are shared with TRBD2. In germline, CDR1 is LGHNA, CDR2 YNFKEQ. The CDR3 runs to 15 residues. V lost 4 bases, J lost 9 bases, and 10 bases stayed unmatched. CDR3 in amino acids: CASSPRRTSGTGQYF. The DNA for the CDR3 is TGTGCCAGCAGCCCGCGAAGGACTAGCGGGACGGGGCAGTACTTC.

This clonotype showed up many times. The chain couples TRBV13 to TRBJ2-1; 8 bases agree with TRBD2. With V trimmed by 4 bases and J by 2 bases, 10 bases remained unmatched. CDR1 and CDR2 (germline): PRHDT, FYEKMQ (reference sequence). The CDR3 has 17 residues. The CDR3 nucleotides read TGTGCCAGCAGCTACTCCTCAGCGGGAGTACCCTACAATGAGCAGTTCTTC. Amino acids: CASSYSSAGVPYNEQFF.

This clonotype was seen only a few times. The V gene is TRBV6-5, the J gene TRBJ1-1, with D unresolved. This CDR3 comprises 14 residues. CDR1 is MNHEY, CDR2 SVGAGI, per germline. V gave up 2 bases and J gave up 3 bases, with 10 bases separating them. The CDR3 region is CASSYKGGYTEAFF. In DNA form, the CDR3 reads TGTGCCAGCAGTTACAAGGGTGGGTACACTGAAGCTTTCTTT.

This chain joins TRBV20-1 and TRBJ1-2; 7 bases line up with TRBD1. Trimming cost V 2 bases and J 2 bases; bases outside gene matches: 5. The CDR3 is 14 amino acids. Germline loops: CDR1 DFQATT, CDR2 SNEGSKA (reference sequence). The CDR3 DNA follows: TGCAGTGCTAGACCTCCGGGACAGAACTATGGCTACACCTTC. Encoded protein: CSARPPGQNYGYTF.

The chain carries TRBV15 and TRBJ1-2; D gene unclear. Deletions cut 0 bases from V and 7 bases from J, with 12 bases between. The CDR3 totals 14 residues. The germline V gene has CDR1 LNHNV and CDR2 YYDKDF (reference sequence). The CDR3 DNA reads TGTGCCACCAGCAGAGATAGGAGGGTTCCTGGCTACACCTTC. Residues: CATSRDRRVPGYTF.

The chain joins TRBV20-1 to TRBJ2-1, with a weak D call TRBD2 (7 bases). CDR1 and CDR2 from the germline V gene are DFQATT and SNEGSKA (reference sequence). The V end was cut by 6 bases, the J end by 5 bases, with 17 bases between. This CDR3 comprises 14 residues. CDR3 coding DNA: TGCAGTGCCCCCCAGCGGGGACACGACAATGAGCAGTTCTTC. This gives the protein CSAPQRGHDNEQFF.

The genes are TRBV6-2 or TRBV6-3 and TRBJ2-2; no clear D gene. The CDR3 loop spans 13 amino acids. Germline V gene sequence: CDR1 MNHEY, CDR2 SVGEGT. V lost 8 bases, J lost 4 bases, and 11 bases lay in between. The CDR3 loop is CASARPPTGELFF. DNA of the CDR3: TGTGCCAGCGCCCGGCCCCCCACCGGGGAGCTGTTTTTT.